This is a list of T cell receptor beta chains from one sample in a study of blood T cell repertoires in COVID-19. This table comes from immunoSEQ multiplex PCR, and its TCRdb copy is limited to in-frame clones, with some not included. The sample carries roughly 68,000 clones, more than 80% recorded once. Input material: peripheral blood. The receptors come from a woman aged 80 or older with active COVID-19. The CDR3 runs from the conserved cysteine through the conserved F or W. The D gene is left open where the match is weak. Clone sizes are given selectively: once, few, many, or a class where the clone is expanded.

d_call,clone_size,j_call,cdr3_length,v_call,cdr3_aa,cdr3_nt
TRBD2,NA,TRBJ2-5,16,TRBV5-4,CASSLYAGRGTGSQYF,TGTGCCAGCAGCTTGTACGCCGGGAGGGGGACCGGGTCCCAGTACTTC
NA,NA,TRBJ1-3,15,TRBV9,CASSVGEGDGNTIYF,TGTGCCAGCAGCGTAGGGGAGGGAGATGGAAACACCATATATTTT
TRBD1,NA,TRBJ2-7,13,TRBV6-6,CAVAITGGNEQYF,TGTGCCGTCGCTATAACAGGGGGGAACGAGCAGTACTTC
NA,NA,TRBJ1-1,14,TRBV28,CASSWTTRGPGAFF,TGTGCCAGCAGTTGGACTACTCGAGGACCTGGAGCTTTCTTT
TRBD2,NA,TRBJ2-3,16,TRBV9,CASSPSGGGGTDTQYF,TGTGCCAGCAGCCCCAGCGGGGGGGGAGGAACAGATACGCAGTATTTT
NA,NA,TRBJ1-5,16,TRBV3-1/TRBV3-2,CASSQDTGLSNQPQHF,TGTGCCAGCAGCCAAGATACAGGTCTTAGCAATCAGCCCCAGCATTTT
NA,NA,TRBJ2-7,13,TRBV5-4,CASSLLQGGEQYF,TGTGCCAGCAGCTTGTTACAGGGTGGCGAGCAGTACTTC
NA,NA,TRBJ2-3,15,TRBV7-3,CASSPDRTSTDTQYF,TGTGCCAGCAGCCCCGACAGGACTAGCACAGATACGCAGTATTTT
TRBD1,once,TRBJ2-7,12,TRBV7-9,CASSWTGNEQYF,TGTGCCAGCAGCTGGACAGGGAACGAGCAGTACTTC
TRBD1,few,TRBJ1-2,14,TRBV28,CASSLWGQGGGYTF,TGTGCCAGCAGTTTATGGGGACAGGGGGGTGGCTACACCTTC
NA,NA,TRBJ2-7,12,TRBV28,CASSLYPEEQYF,TGTGCCAGCAGTTTATATCCCGAGGAGCAGTACTTC
NA,NA,TRBJ1-1,12,TRBV2,CASNRVGTEAFF,TGTGCCAGCAACAGGGTGGGCACTGAAGCTTTCTTT
NA,NA,TRBJ2-5,14,TRBV5-1,CASSPGTPGGTQYF,TGCGCCAGCAGCCCTGGGACTCCGGGCGGGACCCAGTACTTC
TRBD2,NA,TRBJ2-7,16,TRBV4-1,CASSQAKREGSYEQYF,TGCGCCAGCAGCCAAGCTAAGCGGGAGGGCTCCTACGAGCAGTACTTC
TRBD2,NA,TRBJ2-1,17,TRBV18,CASSPLLAGGQVDEQFF,TGTGCCAGCTCACCCCTATTAGCGGGAGGGCAAGTCGATGAGCAGTTCTTC
NA,few,TRBJ1-2,15,TRBV18,CASSPPSTGLYGYTF,TGTGCCAGCTCACCACCGTCGACGGGTCTCTATGGCTACACCTTC
NA,NA,TRBJ2-7,11,TRBV2,CASLLTHEQYF,TGTGCCAGCTTACTAACCCACGAGCAGTACTTC
TRBD1,NA,TRBJ2-3,14,TRBV10-3,CAISWGQITDTQYF,TGTGCCATCTCCTGGGGACAGATCACAGATACGCAGTATTTT
NA,NA,TRBJ2-2,13,TRBV5-4,CASSLAVTGELFF,TGTGCCAGCAGCTTGGCAGTCACCGGGGAGCTGTTTTTT
NA,NA,TRBJ2-5,15,TRBV7-9,CASSLEGMRRETQYF,TGTGCCAGCAGCCTAGAGGGGATGCGGCGAGAGACCCAGTACTTC
NA,NA,TRBJ1-2,15,TRBV19,CASSIGSATNYGYTF,TGTGCCAGTAGTATAGGCAGCGCTACTAACTATGGCTACACCTTC
TRBD2,NA,TRBJ2-7,15,TRBV6-2/TRBV6-3,CASSQWGGSTYEQYF,TGTGCCAGCAGCCAATGGGGCGGGAGCACCTACGAGCAGTACTTC
NA,NA,TRBJ2-5,14,TRBV2,CASSSTGSVETQYF,TGTGCCAGCAGCAGTACAGGGTCAGTTGAGACCCAGTACTTC
TRBD1,NA,TRBJ1-1,12,TRBV3-1/TRBV3-2,CASRTGGTEAFF,TGTGCCAGCAGGACAGGGGGCACTGAAGCTTTCTTT
TRBD2,NA,TRBJ2-1,16,TRBV28,CASSRTGGSSYNEQFF,TGTGCCAGCAGTAGAACCGGGGGGAGCTCCTACAATGAGCAGTTCTTC
NA,NA,TRBJ2-7,13,TRBV11-2,CARTRGFSGEQYF,TGTGCCAGGACGAGGGGGTTCTCAGGCGAGCAGTACTTC
NA,NA,TRBJ2-2,14,TRBV6-5,CASRGAYNTGELFF,TGTGCCAGCAGGGGGGCATACAACACCGGGGAGCTGTTTTTT
TRBD2,NA,TRBJ2-1,15,TRBV11-1,CASSPGLATYNEQFF,TGTGCCAGCAGCCCGGGACTAGCGACTTACAATGAGCAGTTCTTC
NA,NA,TRBJ2-7,15,TRBV5-1,CASSGGQPQTFEQYF,TGCGCCAGCAGCGGCGGACAGCCCCAGACCTTCGAGCAGTACTTC
TRBD1,NA,TRBJ2-2,17,TRBV18,CASSPYRPGGSTGELFF,TGTGCCAGCTCACCCTATAGACCAGGGGGCTCGACCGGGGAGCTGTTTTTT